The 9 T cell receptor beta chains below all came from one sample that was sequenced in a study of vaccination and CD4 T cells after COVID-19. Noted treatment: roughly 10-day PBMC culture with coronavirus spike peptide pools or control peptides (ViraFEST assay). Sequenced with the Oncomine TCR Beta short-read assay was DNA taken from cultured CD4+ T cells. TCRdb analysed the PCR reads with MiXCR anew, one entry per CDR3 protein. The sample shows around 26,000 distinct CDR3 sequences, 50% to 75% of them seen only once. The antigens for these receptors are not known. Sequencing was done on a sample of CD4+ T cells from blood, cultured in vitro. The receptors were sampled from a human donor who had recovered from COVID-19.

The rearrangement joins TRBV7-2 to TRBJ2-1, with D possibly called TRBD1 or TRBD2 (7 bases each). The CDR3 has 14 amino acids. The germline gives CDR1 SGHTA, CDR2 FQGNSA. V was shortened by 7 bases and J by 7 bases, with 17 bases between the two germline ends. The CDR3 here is CASTRGGGVNEQFF. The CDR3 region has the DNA TGTGCCAGCACCCGGGGAGGGGGCGTAAATGAGCAGTTCTTC.

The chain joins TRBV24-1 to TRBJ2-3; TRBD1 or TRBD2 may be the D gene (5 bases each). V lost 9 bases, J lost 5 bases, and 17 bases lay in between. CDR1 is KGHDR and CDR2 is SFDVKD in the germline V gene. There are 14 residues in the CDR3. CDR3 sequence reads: CATVGTDSQDTQYF. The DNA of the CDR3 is TGTGCCACCGTTGGGACCGATTCCCAAGATACGCAGTATTTT.

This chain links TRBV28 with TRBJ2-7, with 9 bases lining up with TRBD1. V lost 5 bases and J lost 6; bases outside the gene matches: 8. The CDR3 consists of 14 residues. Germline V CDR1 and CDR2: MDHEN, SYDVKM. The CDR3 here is CASSRGTGNREQYF. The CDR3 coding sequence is TGTGCCAGCAGTCGGGGGACAGGGAATCGCGAGCAGTACTTC. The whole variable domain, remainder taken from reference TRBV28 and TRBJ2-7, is DVKVTQSSRYLVKRTGEKVFLECVQDMDHENMFWYRQDPGLGLRLIYFSYDVKMKEKGDIPEGYSVSREKKERFSLILESASTNQTSMYLCASSRGTGNREQYFGPGTRLTVT.

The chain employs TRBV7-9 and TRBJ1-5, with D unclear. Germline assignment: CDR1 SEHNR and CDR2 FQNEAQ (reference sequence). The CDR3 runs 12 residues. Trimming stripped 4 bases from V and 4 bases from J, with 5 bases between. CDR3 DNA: TGTGCCAGCAGCTACCCGAATCAGCCCCAGCATTTT. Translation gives CASSYPNQPQHF.

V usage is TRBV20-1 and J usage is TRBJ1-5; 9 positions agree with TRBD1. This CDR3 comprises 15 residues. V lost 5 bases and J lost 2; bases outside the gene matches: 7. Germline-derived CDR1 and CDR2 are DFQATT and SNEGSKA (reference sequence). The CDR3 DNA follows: TGCAGTGCTGGCACAGGGGGCCGAGGCAATCAGCCCCAGCATTTT. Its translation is CSAGTGGRGNQPQHF.

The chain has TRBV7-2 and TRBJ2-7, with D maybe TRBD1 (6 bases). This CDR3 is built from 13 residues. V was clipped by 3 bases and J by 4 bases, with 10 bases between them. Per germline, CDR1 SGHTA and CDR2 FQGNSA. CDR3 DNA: TGTGCCAGCAGCTTGGACAGTCGGTACGAGCAGTACTTC. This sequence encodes CASSLDSRYEQYF.

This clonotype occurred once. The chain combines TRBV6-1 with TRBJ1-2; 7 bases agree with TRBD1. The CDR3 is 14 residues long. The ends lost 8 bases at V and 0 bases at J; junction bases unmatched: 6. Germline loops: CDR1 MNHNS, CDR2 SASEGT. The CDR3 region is CASVRQGANYGYTF. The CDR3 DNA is TGTGCCAGCGTAAGGCAGGGGGCTAACTATGGCTACACCTTC.

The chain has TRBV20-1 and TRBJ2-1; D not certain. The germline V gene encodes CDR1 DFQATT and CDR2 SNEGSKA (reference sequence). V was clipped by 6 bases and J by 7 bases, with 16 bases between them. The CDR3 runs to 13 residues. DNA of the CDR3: TGCAGTGCATCACCCCGGGCCAGGAATGAGCAGTTCTTC. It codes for CSASPRARNEQFF.

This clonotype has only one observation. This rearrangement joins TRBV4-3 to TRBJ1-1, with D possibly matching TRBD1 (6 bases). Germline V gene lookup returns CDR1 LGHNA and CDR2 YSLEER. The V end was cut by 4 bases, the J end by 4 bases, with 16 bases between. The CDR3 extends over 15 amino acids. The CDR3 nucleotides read TGCGCCAGCAGCCCTAACCAGGGGACGCGCACTGAAGCTTTCTTT. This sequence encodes CASSPNQGTRTEAFF.